One sample yielded the 26 T cell receptor beta chains listed below, sequenced in a study of T cell repertoires in cytomegalovirus infection. MiXCR, run by TCRdb on the reads, gives a single entry per CDR3 protein. The table records roughly 150,000 distinct CDR3 sequences, less than 25% of them present only once. No antigen has been assigned to these receptors. Material: CD8+ T cells from cultured PBMCs, obtained from culture after CMV antigen stimulation. These TCRs come from a human donor in good health (CMV status not recorded). Some clones in this sample may be carry-over from other donors' samples.

The CDR3 is CASSQDGTEETQYF. The CDR3 DNA follows: TGTGCCAGCTCACAGGACGGAACTGAAGAGACCCAGTACTTC. The V call is TRBV18, the J call TRBJ2-5, with D hard to call. Trimming removed 4 bases at V and 3 bases at J, with 12 bases between. Germline V gene sequence: CDR1 KGHSH, CDR2 LQKENI. The length of the CDR3 is 14 residues.

The chain joins TRBV18 to TRBJ2-7, with D possibly TRBD2 on 6 matching bases. Trimming left V 2 bases short and J 0 bases short, with 17 bases between. CDR3 length equals 17 residues. CDR1 KGHSH and CDR2 LQKENI come from the germline V gene. The CDR3 region has the DNA TGTGCCAGCTCACCAGATGTGATCCCGGAGGGCTCCTACGAGCAGTACTTC. Translating it yields CASSPDVIPEGSYEQYF.

This clonotype was found a few times. Mismatch with germline at one junction end may stem from a read error. The rearrangement uses TRBV4-3 and TRBJ1-2, with D perhaps matching TRBD1 (5 bases). Per germline, CDR1 LGHNA and CDR2 YSLEER. This CDR3 is built from 16 residues. CDR3 amino acids: CASSQEVGPSQLAFFF. DNA of the CDR3: TGCGCCAGCAGCCAAGAAGTGGGGCCGTCACAGCTAGCCTTCTTCTTC.

This clonotype has a handful of counts. J is TRBJ1-1 and V is TRBV4-1; D unresolved. V was cut by 0 bases and J by 7 bases, with 18 bases left in between. The CDR3 length is 16 residues. Germline V gives CDR1 MGHRA, CDR2 YSYEKL. In DNA, the CDR3 is TGCGCCAGCAGCCAAGATGCGGGCAGGCCGCCGGATGAAGCTTTCTTT. Its protein product is CASSQDAGRPPDEAFF.

The chain is built from TRBV20-1 and TRBJ1-5; D may be TRBD1 (5 bases). Trimming shortened V by 5 bases and J by 0 bases, and 14 bases separated the two germline ends. CDR1 DFQATT and CDR2 SNEGSKA come from the germline V gene (reference sequence). The CDR3 runs to 15 residues. CDR3 bases: TGCAGTGCTCTGAGGGGCGTTAATAGCAATCAGCCCCAGCATTTT. As protein: CSALRGVNSNQPQHF.

The rearrangement joins TRBV12-3 or TRBV12-4 to TRBJ1-1; D uncertain. The CDR3 is made up of 12 amino acids. V lost 2 bases and J lost 3, with 4 bases in between. DNA for the CDR3: TGTGCCAGCAGTTTAAGGTACACTGAAGCTTTCTTT. Translation: CASSLRYTEAFF.

This clonotype has only a few counts. The J gene is TRBJ1-2, the V gene TRBV6-1; the D is unclear. The CDR3 loop spans 14 amino acids. V was shortened by 11 bases and J by 1 base, with 17 bases between the two germline ends. The germline gives CDR1 MNHNS, CDR2 SASEGT. CDR3 loop: CAAWAGLNNYGYTF. For the CDR3, the DNA is TGTGCCGCCTGGGCGGGTCTCAATAACTATGGCTACACCTTC.

V usage is TRBV6-2 or TRBV6-3 and J usage is TRBJ2-1; D unresolved. Germline V gene lookup returns CDR1 MNHEY and CDR2 SVGEGT. The germline V and J ends were trimmed by 6 bases and 8 bases, with 17 bases remaining between them. The CDR3 totals 14 residues. The CDR3 sequence: CASSSLDPGDEQFF. The DNA for the CDR3 is TGTGCCAGCAGCTCCCTAGACCCTGGTGATGAGCAGTTCTTC.

The chain links TRBV7-9 to TRBJ2-7, with 10 nucleotides matching TRBD2. The CDR3 totals 17 residues. The germline gives CDR1 SEHNR, CDR2 FQNEAQ (reference sequence). The junction had 14 bases not matched to a gene; V was cut back by 5 bases and J by 4 bases. The CDR3 region has the DNA TGTGCCAGCAGCGACTATACGACTAGCGGGTTTCAGTACGAGCAGTACTTC. As protein: CASSDYTTSGFQYEQYF.

This sequence joins TRBV19 and TRBJ1-2, with no clear D. Deletions cut 2 bases from V and 4 bases from J, with 23 bases between. Germline V lookup: CDR1 LNHDA, CDR2 SQIVND (reference sequence). The CDR3 has 18 amino acids. This chain's CDR3 is CASSISSDLEGLRYGYTF. In DNA form, the CDR3 reads TGTGCCAGTAGTATATCCAGCGATCTCGAAGGGCTCCGCTATGGCTACACCTTC. Complete variable domain (other parts from reference TRBV19 and TRBJ1-2): DGGITQSPKYLFRKEGQNVTLSCEQNLNHDAMYWYRQDPGQGLRLIYYSQIVNDFQKGDIAEGYSVSREKKESFPLTVTSAQKNPTAFYLCASSISSDLEGLRYGYTFGSGTRLTVV.

This clonotype was seen more than once but under ten times. This chain uses TRBV18 with TRBJ2-7, with TRBD1 as a possible D gene (6 bases). The V end was cut by 2 bases, the J end by 3 bases, with 14 bases between. CDR1 KGHSH and CDR2 LQKENI come from the germline V gene. This CDR3 comprises 15 residues. This chain's CDR3 is CASSPMDRPFYEQYF. The CDR3 DNA reads as TGTGCCAGCTCACCAATGGACAGACCATTCTACGAGCAGTACTTC.

This clonotype was seen more than once but under ten times. The V call is TRBV7-9, the J call TRBJ2-7; possibly TRBD1 for D (6 bases). V dropped 9 bases and J dropped 5 bases, with 17 bases sitting between them. Germline V gene lookup returns CDR1 SEHNR and CDR2 FQNEAQ (reference sequence). CDR3 length: 13 residues. CDR3 region: CASFTQGFHEQYF. CDR3 sequence (DNA): TGTGCCAGTTTTACACAGGGATTCCACGAGCAGTACTTC.

This rearrangement joins TRBV20-1 to TRBJ1-2, with 11 bases fitting TRBD1. J was trimmed by 9 bases and V by 0 bases; bases with no gene match: 6. Germline values: CDR1 DFQATT, CDR2 SNEGSKA (reference sequence). The CDR3 contains 14 residues. In nucleotides, the CDR3 is TGCAGTGCTAGAGATCCGGGACAGGGGGAGAGCTACACCTTC. It yields the protein CSARDPGQGESYTF.

The sample holds many counts of this clonotype. The rearrangement uses TRBV7-8 and TRBJ2-7; tentatively, D is TRBD1 (7 bases). Looked up from germline, CDR1 is SGHVS and CDR2 is FQNEAQ. The V and J ends lost 0 bases and 3 bases respectively, with 12 bases between them. This CDR3 is 15 amino acids long. The CDR3 sequence: CASSLASRGDYEQYF. In DNA form, the CDR3 reads TGTGCCAGCAGCTTAGCCTCCAGGGGGGACTACGAGCAGTACTTC.

The CDR3 DNA sequence: TGTGCCAGCATCCTACGTGTCGGGAGGGCAGATACGCAGTATTTT. Amino acids: CASILRVGRADTQYF. The rearrangement joins TRBV6-2 or TRBV6-3 to TRBJ2-3; TRBD2 agrees at 8 bases. V was pared by 7 bases and J by 4 bases, with 10 bases of the junction left unmatched. The CDR3 is 15 amino acids. Germline V gene sequence: CDR1 MNHEY, CDR2 SVGEGT.

The chain is built from TRBV6-1 and TRBJ2-2; 9 nucleotides match TRBD1. Germline loops: CDR1 MNHNS, CDR2 SASEGT. J was trimmed by 6 bases and V by 5 bases; bases with no gene match: 10. CDR3 length equals 16 residues. CDR3 in DNA: TGTGCCAGCAGTTACCTGGGACAGGGAACTTCCGGGGAGCTGTTTTTT. Protein product: CASSYLGQGTSGELFF.

The chain is built from TRBV6-2 or TRBV6-3 and TRBJ2-1; 8 bases map to TRBD1. Germline V gene lookup returns CDR1 MNHEY and CDR2 SVGEGT. V lost 4 bases to trimming and J lost 8 bases; unmatched junction nucleotides: 10. The CDR3 is 15 amino acids. CDR3 region: CASSFGTGNIDEQFF. In DNA, the CDR3 is TGTGCCAGCAGTTTTGGGACAGGTAATATCGATGAGCAGTTCTTC.

The chain couples TRBV19 to TRBJ1-1, with D unclear. In germline, CDR1 is LNHDA, CDR2 SQIVND (reference sequence). The CDR3 is made up of 11 amino acids. The V end was cut by 2 bases, the J end by 11 bases, with 9 bases between. This CDR3 reads CASSIQTWAFF. As DNA, the CDR3 is TGTGCCAGTAGTATACAGACCTGGGCTTTCTTT.

This clonotype was seen repeatedly, ten times or more. V and J are TRBV27 and TRBJ1-4; 7 positions agree with TRBD1. CDR3 size: 15 residues. Germline values: CDR1 MNHEY, CDR2 SMNVEV (reference sequence). V lost 6 bases to trimming and J lost 8 bases; unmatched junction nucleotides: 12. The CDR3 DNA reads TGTGCCAGCAGCCCACAGGGGAGAAGGGAAGAAAAACTGTTTTTT. Amino acids: CASSPQGRREEKLFF.

The sample holds a few counts of this clonotype. The chain combines TRBV4-1 with TRBJ1-2; TRBD1 aligns across 12 bases. Germline loops: CDR1 MGHRA, CDR2 YSYEKL. This CDR3 comprises 16 residues. V shed 5 bases and J 4 bases; nucleotides not matched to a gene: 8. Written as DNA, the CDR3 is TGCGCCAGCAGCTCGAAAGGGACAGGGGGCAGCTATGGCTACACCTTC. Translation: CASSSKGTGGSYGYTF.

In this sample, this clonotype turned up a few times. The rearrangement joins TRBV6-2 or TRBV6-3 to TRBJ1-5; 7 positions agree with TRBD1. After removal of 7 bases from V and 0 bases from J, the junction contained 6 bases not matched to a gene. This CDR3 comprises 15 residues. Germline V gene data show CDR1 as MNHEY and CDR2 as SVGEGT. CDR3 in amino acids: CASTDRAYSNQPQHF. Here the CDR3 DNA reads TGTGCCAGCACCGACAGGGCTTATAGCAATCAGCCCCAGCATTTT.

The chain carries TRBV12-3 or TRBV12-4 and TRBJ1-4; D gene uncertain. Trimming took off 3 bases at V and 10 bases at J, with 15 bases between the two ends. The CDR3 contains 14 residues. The CDR3 sequence is CASSLAGEVVKLFF. The DNA for the CDR3 is TGTGCCAGCAGTTTGGCCGGGGAGGTGGTAAAACTGTTTTTT.

The chain employs TRBV9 and TRBJ2-2; the match to TRBD2 covers 8 bases. This CDR3 contains 16 residues. The V segment lost 4 bases and the J segment 2 bases; nucleotides outside the gene matches: 7. Per germline, CDR1 SGDLS and CDR2 YYNGEE. DNA of the CDR3: TGTGCCAGCAGCCCCCGGGAGGGGTTAAACACCGGGGAGCTGTTTTTT. It codes for CASSPREGLNTGELFF.

This clonotype was counted a few times. The rearrangement links TRBV6-1 to TRBJ2-3, with TRBD1 identical over 9 bases. The CDR3 is made up of 14 amino acids. V lost 11 bases, J lost 4 bases, and 10 bases stayed unmatched. Germline CDR1 is MNHNS and CDR2 is SASEGT. DNA of the CDR3: TGTGCCGGCACTCCGGGACAGGGCGCAGATACGCAGTATTTT. Its protein is CAGTPGQGADTQYF.

This clonotype was counted only a few times. V gene TRBV7-3 combines with J gene TRBJ2-3; D not certain. This CDR3 contains 16 residues. V was pared by 1 base and J by 2 bases, with 13 bases between. The V gene's germline CDR1 is SGHTA and CDR2 FQGTGA. CDR3 sequence: CASSLIETDYTDTQYF. In nucleotides, the CDR3 is TGTGCCAGCAGCTTAATAGAAACGGATTACACAGATACGCAGTATTTT.

The chain joins TRBV7-8 to TRBJ2-3, with 15 bases lining up with TRBD2. Trimming at V came to 6 bases and at J to 2 bases, leaving 9 bases not matched to a gene. This CDR3 has 18 residues. Germline V gives CDR1 SGHVS, CDR2 FQNEAQ. CDR3 sequence reads: CASSQTRTSGGVTDTQYF. CDR3 nucleotides: TGTGCCAGCAGTCAAACACGGACTAGCGGGGGGGTCACAGATACGCAGTATTTT. The complete variable domain, with remaining parts taken from reference TRBV7-8 and TRBJ2-3, reads GAGVSQSPRYKVAKRGQDVALRCDPISGHVSLFWYQQALGQGPEFLTYFQNEAQLDKSGLPSDRFFAERPEGSVSTLKIQRTQQEDSAVYLCASSQTRTSGGVTDTQYFGPGTRLTVL.